These T cell receptor beta chains were read from a single sample in a study of blood T cells in healthy people across ages. TCRdb independently ran MiXCR on the 5' RACE reads; one entry per CDR3 protein. The data hold over 600,000 distinct CDR3 sequences, with around two fifths observed a single time. The specimen sequenced was blood. The receptors here all came from a man of 80 years or more in good health. The CDR3 runs from the conserved cysteine through the conserved F or W. The D gene is left open where the match is weak. Rows may omit the clone size; those that give it use once, few, many or a size class.

>TRBV9|-|TRBJ2-3|TRBD2
CASSVVVAGETDTQYF
TGTGCCAGCAGCGTAGTGGTAGCGGGGGAGACAGATACGCAGTATTTT
>TRBV6-2/TRBV6-3|many|TRBJ2-5|TRBD2
CASRGLAQETQYF
TGTGCCAGCAGAGGACTAGCTCAAGAGACCCAGTACTTC
>TRBV20-1|-|TRBJ2-4|TRBD2
CSARDRVAGSHNEQYF
TGCAGTGCTAGAGATCGGGTAGCGGGATCCCACAATGAGCAGTACTTC
>TRBV9|-|TRBJ1-2|TRBD1
CASSVGGQGSFWDYTF
TGTGCCAGCAGCGTAGGTGGACAGGGGAGCTTCTGGGACTACACCTTC
>TRBV10-2|-|TRBJ2-7|TRBD2
CASRGGMPTYEQYF
TGCGCCAGCAGGGGGGGGATGCCGACCTACGAGCAGTACTTC
>TRBV6-2/TRBV6-3|once|TRBJ2-7|TRBD2
CASSPGTIIGEQYF
TGTGCCAGCAGTCCCGGGACTATAATAGGCGAGCAGTACTTC
>TRBV7-2|few|TRBJ2-5|-
CASSLRFRGAAETQYF
TGTGCCAGCAGCTTACGGTTCCGGGGGGCCGCAGAGACCCAGTACTTC
>TRBV6-2/TRBV6-3|few|TRBJ2-1|-
CASSYGDSSVKNEQFF
TGTGCCAGCAGTTACGGCGACAGTTCAGTCAAGAATGAGCAGTTCTTC
>TRBV7-9|many|TRBJ2-7|TRBD1
CASSPGGFYEQYF
TGTGCCAGCAGCCCAGGGGGCTTCTACGAGCAGTACTTC
>TRBV7-2|many|TRBJ2-5|-
CASSLGMGVIETQYF
TGTGCCAGCAGCTTAGGTATGGGAGTCATCGAGACCCAGTACTTC
>TRBV7-2|-|TRBJ2-3|TRBD2
CASSLGTAGGQDTQYF
TGTGCCAGCAGCTTAGGGACAGCGGGGGGGCAAGATACGCAGTATTTT
>TRBV7-2|few|TRBJ2-7|TRBD2
CASSPFRGGPGGEQYF
TGTGCCAGCAGCCCTTTCCGCGGGGGGCCGGGAGGTGAGCAGTACTTC
>TRBV18|-|TRBJ2-4|-
CASSPTVPTTWEQYF
TGTGCCAGCTCACCGACAGTCCCTACTACCTGGGAGCAGTACTTC
>TRBV20-1|few|TRBJ2-3|-
CSAQTDNTQYF
TGCAGTGCCCAGACAGATAATACGCAGTATTTT
>TRBV7-2|-|TRBJ2-7|-
CASSRDLVEYEQYF
TGTGCCAGCAGCCGGGACTTAGTAGAATACGAGCAGTACTTC
>TRBV7-2|-|TRBJ1-2|-
CASSSFRMGALNYGYTF
TGTGCCAGCAGCTCGTTCCGGATGGGTGCCCTTAACTATGGCTACACCTTC
>TRBV7-2|-|TRBJ1-2|TRBD1
CASRGQNNYGYTF
TGTGCCAGCAGGGGACAGAATAACTATGGCTACACCTTC
>TRBV20-1|-|TRBJ2-7|-
CSATSPGSEQYF
TGCAGTGCAACTAGCCCAGGAAGCGAGCAGTACTTC
>TRBV7-9|-|TRBJ1-1|-
CASSPGLRGAFF
TGTGCCAGCAGCCCCGGACTCCGGGGAGCTTTCTTT
>TRBV29-1|-|TRBJ1-2|-
CSVGVTNYGYTF
TGCAGCGTCGGCGTAACTAACTATGGCTACACCTTC
>TRBV27|-|TRBJ1-2|-
CASSSAARGSNGYTF
TGTGCCAGCAGTTCGGCTGCGCGGGGCAGTAATGGCTACACCTTC
>TRBV5-1|many|TRBJ2-5|-
CASRVGGPQETQYF
TGCGCCAGCAGGGTTGGGGGGCCTCAAGAGACCCAGTACTTC
>TRBV4-1|few|TRBJ1-5|-
CASSPESGNSNQPQHF
TGCGCCAGCAGCCCGGAGTCAGGGAATAGCAATCAGCCCCAGCATTTT